This TCR beta chain was retrieved from a study of T cell repertoires in cytomegalovirus infection. On the study more broadly: The public TCR beta signatures pointed to both CMV infection and matching HLA type.

This clonotype was counted ten times or more. Its antigen is still unknown. Study-wide results and limits: The cumulative frequency of public TCR beta families distinguished individuals who carried CMV together with the relevant HLA. HLA-C-restricted TCR beta clonotypes specific for CMV led the ex vivo response.

TCRdb analysed the reads with MiXCR anew, one entry per CDR3 protein. The table lists roughly 200,000 distinct CDR3 sequences, about a sixth of them singletons. Looked up from germline, CDR1 is SNHLY and CDR2 is FYNNEI. This CDR3 comprises 14 residues. Trimming took 10 bases from V and 3 from J, leaving 16 bases between them. Sequenced: CD8+ T cells from PBMCs. The receptor's source is a human donor in good health (CMV status not recorded). Some clones in this sample may be carry-over from other donors' samples. The chain joins TRBV2 to TRBJ2-1; D remains ambiguous. CDR3 protein: CATIPLVSYNEQFF. CDR3 coding DNA: TGTGCCACCATCCCTCTTGTCAGCTACAATGAGCAGTTCTTC.